These 18 T cell receptor beta chains came from one sample sequenced in a study of OX40 agonist ivuxolimab in advanced cancers. The assay was immunoSEQ multiplex PCR, and TCRdb's table has in-frame clones only and misses some. The table lists over 40,000 clones, roughly 90% of them singletons. The sequences come from CD4+ or CD8+ T cells sorted from blood, collected in a trial of the OX40 agonist ivuxolimab. All receptors come from an adult with an advanced solid tumor such as melanoma, head and neck, liver or kidney cancer.

The chain employs TRBV10-3 and TRBJ2-7; 8 bases map to TRBD2. The junction had 6 bases not matched to a gene; V was cut back by 7 bases and J by 4 bases. Looked up from germline, CDR1 is ENHRY and CDR2 is SYGVKD. The CDR3 consists of 13 residues. The DNA for the CDR3 is TGTGCCATCAAGGGCCAGCGGGAGTACGAGCAGTACTTC. Translated, it gives CAIKGQREYEQYF.

This chain joins TRBV7-3 and TRBJ2-3; no reliable D call. Germline V gene data show CDR1 as SGHTA and CDR2 as FQGTGA. The CDR3 runs to 15 residues. V was cut by 0 bases and J by 5 bases, with 12 bases left in between. This CDR3 is CASSLTRERIDTQYF. CDR3 sequence (DNA): TGTGCCAGCAGCTTAACCCGAGAGAGAATAGATACGCAGTATTTT.

The rearrangement links TRBV6-6 to TRBJ1-4; D is unclear. The germline CDR1 and CDR2 sequences are MNHNY and SVGAGI (reference sequence). Trimming left V 3 bases short and J 4 bases short, with 6 bases between. This CDR3 is 13 amino acids long. The CDR3 loop is CASSYDLNEKLFF. The CDR3 coding sequence is TGTGCCAGCAGTTATGACCTTAATGAAAAACTGTTTTTT.

V and J are TRBV6-5 and TRBJ2-7, with D perhaps given as TRBD1 or TRBD2 (5 bases each). The length of the CDR3 is 15 residues. Germline V gene lookup returns CDR1 MNHEY and CDR2 SVGAGI. V was trimmed by 4 bases and J by 3 bases, leaving 16 bases between them. In DNA form, the CDR3 reads TGTGCCAGCAGTTTGAGGGCGCAGGGCAGCTACGAGCAGTACTTC. The encoded protein is CASSLRAQGSYEQYF.

The V call is TRBV7-9, the J call TRBJ1-6; D remains unclear. Germline V lookup: CDR1 SEHNR, CDR2 FQNEAQ (reference sequence). Trimming removed 1 base at V and 9 bases at J, with 19 bases between. The CDR3 length is 17 residues. The CDR3, as DNA: TGTGCCAGCAGCTTAGTAAGTCGAGGCGCGGGCGGTTCACCCCTCCACTTT. Protein product: CASSLVSRGAGGSPLHF.

The CDR3, as DNA: TGTGCCAGCTCCTCCACAGGGGACGAGCAGTACTTC. Amino acid sequence: CASSSTGDEQYF. This sequence joins TRBV18 and TRBJ2-7; 7 nucleotides align to TRBD1. The V gene's germline CDR1 is KGHSH and CDR2 LQKENI. The length of the CDR3 is 12 residues. V lost 6 bases and J lost 5; bases outside the gene matches: 4. Based on the CDR3 plus reference TRBV18 and TRBJ2-7, the full variable domain is NAGVMQNPRHLVRRRGQEARLRCSPMKGHSHVYWYRQLPEEGLKFMVYLQKENIIDESGMPKERFSAEFPKEGPSILRIQQVVRGDSAAYFCASSSTGDEQYFGPGTRLTVT.

The genes are TRBV28 and TRBJ1-5; a possible D gene is TRBD1 (6 bases). The CDR3 length is 13 residues. The germline gives CDR1 MDHEN, CDR2 SYDVKM. The germline V and J ends were trimmed by 6 bases and 5 bases, with 11 bases remaining between them. The CDR3 sequence is CASSWDTYQPQHF. The DNA for the CDR3 is TGTGCCAGCAGCTGGGACACCTATCAGCCCCAGCATTTT.

This clone was observed a few times. The rearrangement links TRBV6-4 to TRBJ1-5, with 7 nucleotides matching TRBD1. Germline trimming cut 4 bases from V and 5 bases from J; bases unmatched to any gene: 2. This CDR3 has 13 residues. The V gene's germline CDR1 is MRHNA and CDR2 SNTAGT. The CDR3 spells CASSAGTDQPQHF. DNA for the CDR3: TGTGCCAGCAGTGCAGGGACAGATCAGCCCCAGCATTTT.

The CDR3 is CASSDVSLGTYNEQFF. For the CDR3, the DNA is TGTGCCAGCAGTGACGTCAGCTTGGGGACCTACAATGAGCAGTTCTTC. This chain connects TRBV2 to TRBJ2-1, with no clear D. CDR3 length equals 16 residues. Germline lookup yields CDR1 SNHLY and CDR2 FYNNEI. Trimming pared 3 bases from V and 2 bases from J, leaving 14 bases between. The entire variable domain, with the rest obtained from reference TRBV2 and TRBJ2-1, is as follows: EPEVTQTPSHQVTQMGQEVILRCVPISNHLYFYWYRQILGQKVEFLVSFYNNEISEKSEIFDDQFSVERPDGSNFTLKIRSTKLEDSAMYFCASSDVSLGTYNEQFFGPGTRLTVL.

This sequence joins TRBV5-4 and TRBJ2-1; tentatively, D is TRBD2 (6 bases). The length of the CDR3 is 16 residues. V gave up 0 bases and J gave up 4 bases, with 14 bases separating them. The germline gives CDR1 SGHNT, CDR2 YYREEE (reference sequence). In DNA, the CDR3 is TGTGCCAGCAGCTTGGGGGCGGGACGTGGTTACAATGAGCAGTTCTTC. Encoded protein: CASSLGAGRGYNEQFF.

The CDR3 DNA reads as TGTGCCAGCAGAAAGGGGTCTACTAGCACAGATACGCAGTATTTT. It is translated as CASRKGSTSTDTQYF. This sequence joins TRBV2 and TRBJ2-3, with a weak D call TRBD1 (5 bases). The CDR3 extends over 15 amino acids. Germline V lookup: CDR1 SNHLY, CDR2 FYNNEI. Trimming removed 6 bases from V and 0 bases from J, with 13 bases in between.

This clone occurred once. The CDR3 loop is CASSAGLAGLYEQYF. The CDR3 region has the DNA TGTGCCAGCAGCGCCGGACTAGCGGGGCTCTACGAGCAGTACTTC. The chain carries TRBV11-3 and TRBJ2-7, with 12 bases matching TRBD2. There are 15 residues in the CDR3. Trimming took 5 bases from V and 3 from J; bases not matched to a gene: 5. Looked up from germline, CDR1 is SGHNT and CDR2 is YENEEA.

The rearrangement links TRBV28 to TRBJ1-5, with D maybe TRBD1 (5 bases). The CDR3 is 12 residues long. The V and J ends lost 2 bases and 9 bases respectively, with 8 bases between them. The germline V gene encodes CDR1 MDHEN and CDR2 SYDVKM. CDR3 nucleotides: TGTGCCAGCAGTTTAGTGGGGGGGCCCCAGCATTTT. Its translation: CASSLVGGPQHF.

This clone has a single count. This chain uses TRBV15 with TRBJ1-4; D is ambiguous. Deletions cut 0 bases from V and 7 bases from J, with 15 bases between. The CDR3 spans 16 residues. CDR1 and CDR2 (germline): LNHNV, YYDKDF (reference sequence). The CDR3 spells CATSRESVLRSEKLFF. Written as DNA, the CDR3 is TGTGCCACCAGCAGAGAATCTGTATTGCGGAGTGAAAAACTGTTTTTT.

The chain has TRBV11-3 and TRBJ2-3; 11 bases map to TRBD2. The V segment lost 5 bases and the J segment 4 bases; nucleotides outside the gene matches: 14. This CDR3 has 18 amino acids. CDR1 is SGHNT and CDR2 is YENEEA in the germline V gene. CDR3 nucleotide sequence: TGTGCCAGCAGCAAATTTAAAATGGGACTAGCGGAATCAGATACGCAGTATTTT. This codes for CASSKFKMGLAESDTQYF. Looking up the rest from reference TRBV11-3 and TRBJ2-3 gives the full variable domain: EAGVVQSPRYKIIEKKQPVAFWCNPISGHNTLYWYLQNLGQGPELLIRYENEEAVDDSQLPKDRFSAERLKGVDSTLKIQPAELGDSAVYLCASSKFKMGLAESDTQYFGPGTRLTVL.

The chain has TRBV15 and TRBJ1-6, with 7 bases that match TRBD1. Germline V gene lookup returns CDR1 LNHNV and CDR2 YYDKDF (reference sequence). This CDR3 has 17 amino acids. Trimming cost V 6 bases and J 0 bases; bases outside gene matches: 8. CDR3 bases: TGTGCCACCAGAGCCAAAGGGGGCGACTCCTATAATTCACCCCTCCACTTT. Amino acids: CATRAKGGDSYNSPLHF.

The chain links TRBV5-4 to TRBJ2-3; 8 bases are a match to TRBD2. With V trimmed by 3 bases and J by 5 bases, 8 bases remained unmatched. The CDR3 consists of 15 residues. Germline loops: CDR1 SGHNT, CDR2 YYREEE (reference sequence). Here the CDR3 reads CASSSSGGEGDTQYF. The CDR3 DNA follows: TGTGCCAGCAGCTCCTCGGGGGGGGAGGGAGATACGCAGTATTTT.

The V and J genes are TRBV7-9 and TRBJ2-4; 7 bases align to TRBD2. With V trimmed by 5 bases and J by 8 bases, 9 bases remained unmatched. CDR3 size: 14 residues. CDR1 SEHNR and CDR2 FQNEAQ come from the germline V gene (reference sequence). CDR3 bases: TGTGCCAGCAGCCCACGGGGCCGGGGGGACATTCAGTACTTC. Translation: CASSPRGRGDIQYF.